This TCR beta chain was captured in a study of OX40 agonist ivuxolimab in advanced cancers. On the study more broadly: Hepatocellular carcinoma, melanoma, renal cell or head and neck cancer occurred in dose-escalation patients.

V lost 8 bases to trimming and J lost 0 bases, with 15 bases between them. Germline values: CDR1 KGHSH, CDR2 LQKENI. The CDR3 length is 15 residues. Some clones are missing from TCRdb's copy, which holds only in-frame ones; the method was immunoSEQ multiplex PCR. The table includes about 120,000 clones, 93% detected once. The sequencing used CD4+ or CD8+ T cells sorted from blood, collected in a trial of the OX40 agonist ivuxolimab. The chain has TRBV18 and TRBJ2-3; TRBD2 is a possible D gene (5 bases). The origin of this receptor is an adult with an advanced solid tumor such as melanoma, head and neck, liver or kidney cancer. The CDR3 is CASQTRTGSTDTQYF. The CDR3 DNA reads as TGTGCCAGCCAAACACGGACGGGAAGCACAGATACGCAGTATTTT.